This TCR beta chain was captured in a study of CD8 T cells in Susac syndrome. Regarding this clonotype: Antigen unknown.

The germline CDR1 and CDR2 sequences are SGHVS and FNYEAQ. V dropped 0 bases and J dropped 4; count of bases not matched to a gene: 5. CDR3 size: 19 residues. Definite or probable Susac syndrome was diagnosed using recently defined diagnostic criteria. Points from the study as a whole: Individuals included in the TCR sequencing and HLA analysis were acknowledged by the study to be relatively few in number. Across the total CD8+ repertoires, about 17 Susac-specific public clones were found. The CD8+ TEMRA repertoires yielded 4 to 6 such clones.

Random hexamers were used to reverse transcribe the RNA input (about 0.5 to 1 ug). TCR beta CDR3 was amplified by immunoSEQ multiplex PCR. This amplification extended across 54 Vbeta and 13 Jbeta segments. TCRdb passed the immunoSEQ multiplex PCR reads through MiXCR, listing each CDR3 protein once. The data show roughly 150,000 distinct CDR3 sequences, around 93% seen once. Sample: CD8+ T cells from PBMCs. The TCR originated in a human donor with Susac syndrome. V and J are TRBV7-6 and TRBJ2-2; TRBD2 agrees at 16 bases. DNA of the CDR3: TGTGCCAGCAGCTTAGCTGGGACTAGCGGGAGGGACGGCACCGGGGAGCTGTTTTTT. This sequence encodes CASSLAGTSGRDGTGELFF.